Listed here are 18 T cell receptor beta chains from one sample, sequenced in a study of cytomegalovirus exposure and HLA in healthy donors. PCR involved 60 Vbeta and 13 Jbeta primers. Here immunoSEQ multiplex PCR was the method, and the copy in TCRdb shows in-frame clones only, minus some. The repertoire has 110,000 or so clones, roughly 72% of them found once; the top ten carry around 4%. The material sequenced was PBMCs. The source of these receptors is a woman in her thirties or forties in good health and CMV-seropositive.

CDR3 sequence (DNA): TGTGCCTGGAGTGTAACGGGGGGTGAGCAGTTCTTC. This sequence encodes CAWSVTGGEQFF. The V call is TRBV30, the J call TRBJ2-1; 7 bases fit TRBD2. CDR3 size: 12 residues. Losses at the gene ends were 0 bases for V and 9 bases for J; bases not matched to a gene: 2. Germline CDR1 GTSNPN, CDR2 SVGIG (reference sequence).

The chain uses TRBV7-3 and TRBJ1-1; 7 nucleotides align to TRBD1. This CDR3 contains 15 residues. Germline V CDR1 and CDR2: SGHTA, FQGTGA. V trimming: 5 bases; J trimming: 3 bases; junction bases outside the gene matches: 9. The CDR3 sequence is CASSALTGKDTEAFF. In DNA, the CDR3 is TGTGCCAGCAGCGCCCTGACAGGGAAAGACACTGAAGCTTTCTTT.

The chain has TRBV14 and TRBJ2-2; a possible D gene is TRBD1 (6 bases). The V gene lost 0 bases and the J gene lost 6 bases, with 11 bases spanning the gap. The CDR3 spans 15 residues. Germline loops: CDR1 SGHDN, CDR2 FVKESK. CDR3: CASSQETGYAGELFF. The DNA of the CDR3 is TGTGCCAGCAGCCAAGAGACAGGATATGCCGGGGAGCTGTTTTTT.

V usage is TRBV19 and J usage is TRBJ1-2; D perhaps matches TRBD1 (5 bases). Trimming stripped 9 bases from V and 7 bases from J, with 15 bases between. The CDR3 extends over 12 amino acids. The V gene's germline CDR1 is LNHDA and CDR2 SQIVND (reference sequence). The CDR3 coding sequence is TGTGCCAGCAGGGTTCCGGTCTTTGGCTACACCTTC. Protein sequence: CASRVPVFGYTF.

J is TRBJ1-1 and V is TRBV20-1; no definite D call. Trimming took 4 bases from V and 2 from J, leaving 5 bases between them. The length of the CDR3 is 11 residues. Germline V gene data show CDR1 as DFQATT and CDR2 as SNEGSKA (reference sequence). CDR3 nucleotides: TGCAGTGCTATCCCTAACACTGAAGCTTTCTTT. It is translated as CSAIPNTEAFF.

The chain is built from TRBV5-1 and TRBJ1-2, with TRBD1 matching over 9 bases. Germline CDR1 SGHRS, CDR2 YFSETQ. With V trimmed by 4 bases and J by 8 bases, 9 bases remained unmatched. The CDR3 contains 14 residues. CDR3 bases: TGCGCCAGCAGCCCGGGGACAGGGTCTTGGGGCTACACCTTC. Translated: CASSPGTGSWGYTF.

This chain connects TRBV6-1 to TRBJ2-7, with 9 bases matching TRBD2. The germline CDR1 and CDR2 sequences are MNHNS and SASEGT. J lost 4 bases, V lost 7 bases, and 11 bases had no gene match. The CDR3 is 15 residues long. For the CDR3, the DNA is TGTGCCAGCAAAGGGACTAGCTCTGGAATTTACGAGCAGTACTTC. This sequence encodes CASKGTSSGIYEQYF.

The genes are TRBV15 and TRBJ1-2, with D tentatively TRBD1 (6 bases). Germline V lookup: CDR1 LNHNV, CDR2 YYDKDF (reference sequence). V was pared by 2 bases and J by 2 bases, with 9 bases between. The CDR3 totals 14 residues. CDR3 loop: CATSRPTGNYGYTF. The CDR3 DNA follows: TGTGCCACCAGCAGACCCACAGGGAACTATGGCTACACCTTC.

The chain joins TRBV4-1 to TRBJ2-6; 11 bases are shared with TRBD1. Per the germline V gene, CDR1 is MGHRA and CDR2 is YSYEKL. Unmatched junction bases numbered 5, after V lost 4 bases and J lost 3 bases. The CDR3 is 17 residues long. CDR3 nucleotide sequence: TGCGCCAGCAGCCCAGGGACAGGGGGGTTTGGGGCCAACGTCCTGACTTTC. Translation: CASSPGTGGFGANVLTF.

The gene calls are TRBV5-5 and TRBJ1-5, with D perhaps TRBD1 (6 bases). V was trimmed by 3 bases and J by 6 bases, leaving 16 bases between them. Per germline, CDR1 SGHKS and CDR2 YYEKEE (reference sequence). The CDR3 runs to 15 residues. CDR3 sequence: CASSSWGGAGQPQHF. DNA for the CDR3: TGTGCCAGCAGCTCGTGGGGGGGCGCAGGTCAGCCCCAGCATTTT.

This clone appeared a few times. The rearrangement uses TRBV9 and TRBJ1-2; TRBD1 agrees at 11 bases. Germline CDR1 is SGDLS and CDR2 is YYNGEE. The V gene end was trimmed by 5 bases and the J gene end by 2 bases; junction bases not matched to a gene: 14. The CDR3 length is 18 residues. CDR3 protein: CASRSDRGRKLNNYGYTF. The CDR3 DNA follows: TGTGCCAGCAGGTCGGACAGGGGGCGAAAACTAAACAACTATGGCTACACCTTC. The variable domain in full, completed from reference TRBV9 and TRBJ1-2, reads DSGVTQTPKHLITATGQRVTLRCSPRSGDLSVYWYQQSLDQGLQFLIQYYNGEERAKGNILERFSAQQFPDLHSELNLSSLELGDSALYFCASRSDRGRKLNNYGYTFGSGTRLTVV.

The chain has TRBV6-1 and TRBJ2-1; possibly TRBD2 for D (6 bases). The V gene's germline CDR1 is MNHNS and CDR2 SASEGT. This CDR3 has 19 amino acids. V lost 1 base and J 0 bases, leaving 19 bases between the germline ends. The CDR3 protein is CASSEDTPWFGSSYNEQFF. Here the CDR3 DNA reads TGTGCCAGCAGTGAAGATACCCCCTGGTTCGGGAGCTCCTACAATGAGCAGTTCTTC.

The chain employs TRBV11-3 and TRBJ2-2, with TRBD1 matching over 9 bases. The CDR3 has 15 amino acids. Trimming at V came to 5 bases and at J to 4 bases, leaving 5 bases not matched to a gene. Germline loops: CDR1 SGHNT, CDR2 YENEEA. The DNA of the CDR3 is TGTGCCAGCAGCCCAGGACAGGGGACCACCGGGGAGCTGTTTTTT. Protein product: CASSPGQGTTGELFF.

CDR3 amino acids: CASSGQAPSYTEAFF. CDR3 DNA: TGTGCCAGCAGTGGACAGGCCCCGTCGTACACTGAAGCTTTCTTT. This chain joins TRBV6-1 and TRBJ1-1, with D tentatively TRBD1 (6 bases). Trimming took off 4 bases at V and 3 bases at J, with 15 bases between the two ends. This CDR3 region has 15 residues. CDR1 and CDR2 from the germline V gene are MNHNS and SASEGT.

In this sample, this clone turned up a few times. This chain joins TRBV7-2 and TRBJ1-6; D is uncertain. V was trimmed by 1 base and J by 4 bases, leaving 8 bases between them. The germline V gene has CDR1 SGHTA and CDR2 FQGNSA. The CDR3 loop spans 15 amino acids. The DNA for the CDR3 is TGTGCCAGCAGCTTAGGGGCAGGTTATAATTCACCCCTCCACTTT. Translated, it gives CASSLGAGYNSPLHF.

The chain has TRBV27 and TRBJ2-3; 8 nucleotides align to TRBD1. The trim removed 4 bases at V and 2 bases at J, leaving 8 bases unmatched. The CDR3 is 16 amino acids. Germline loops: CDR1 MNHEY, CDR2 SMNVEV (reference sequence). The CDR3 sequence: CASSSPGGLLTDTQYF. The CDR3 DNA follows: TGTGCCAGCAGTTCCCCAGGGGGCCTTCTCACAGATACGCAGTATTTT.

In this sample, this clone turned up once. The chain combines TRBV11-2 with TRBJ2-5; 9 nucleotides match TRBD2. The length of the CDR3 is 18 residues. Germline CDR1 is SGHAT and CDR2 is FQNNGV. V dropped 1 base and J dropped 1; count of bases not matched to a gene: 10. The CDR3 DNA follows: TGTGCCAGCAGCTTAGGGCGTAGGCGGGGGGGGCCCCAAGAGACCCAGTACTTC. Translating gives CASSLGRRRGGPQETQYF.

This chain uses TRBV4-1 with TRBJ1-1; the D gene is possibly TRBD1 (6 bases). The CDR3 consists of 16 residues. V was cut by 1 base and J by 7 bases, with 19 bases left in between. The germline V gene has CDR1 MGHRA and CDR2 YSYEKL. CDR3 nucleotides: TGCGCCAGCAGCCAAGGAGTGGGGGCCCGTTGGGGTGAAGCTTTCTTT. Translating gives CASSQGVGARWGEAFF.